This TCR beta chain appears in the sequencing data of a study of blood T cell repertoires in COVID-19. Study at large: Collection of acute and convalescent COVID-19 samples took place in the United States, Italy and Spain. PBMCs, B-cell-depleted T cells, or T cells provided the cDNA or gDNA that made up the material.

Trimming left V 0 bases short and J 6 bases short, with 10 bases between. The CDR3 runs 14 residues. CDR1 and CDR2 from the germline V gene are SGHRS and YFSETQ. In the study's own analysis: By means of reference gene primer amplification, nucleated cell counts were estimated. Assay used: immunoSEQ multiplex PCR; TCRdb lists only in-frame clones, some missing. The V and J calls and clone size were taken over from that table, and D and trimming were inferred from the DNA. The data hold 91,000 or so clones, with almost 85% observed a single time. This sequence joins TRBV5-1 and TRBJ1-5, with a tentative D call TRBD1 (6 bases). The TCR was taken from a man between 45 and 60 years old with active or convalescent COVID-19. Material: peripheral blood. The CDR3 DNA follows: TGCGCCAGCAGCTTGGGTGGGGGCGGTCAGCCCCAGCATTTT. It specifies CASSLGGGGQPQHF.